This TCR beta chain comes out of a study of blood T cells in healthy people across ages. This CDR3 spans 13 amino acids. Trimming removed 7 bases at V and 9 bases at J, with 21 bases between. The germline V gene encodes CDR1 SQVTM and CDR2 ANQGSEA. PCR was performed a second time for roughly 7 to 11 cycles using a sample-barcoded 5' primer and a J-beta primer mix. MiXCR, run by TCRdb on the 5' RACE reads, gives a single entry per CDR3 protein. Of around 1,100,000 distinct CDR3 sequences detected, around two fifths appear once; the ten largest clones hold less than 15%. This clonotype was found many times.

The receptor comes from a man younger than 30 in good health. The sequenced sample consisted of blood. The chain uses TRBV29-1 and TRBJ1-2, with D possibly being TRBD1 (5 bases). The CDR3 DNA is TGCAGCGCATTCTTGGACACGGTTGGGAGCTACACCTTC. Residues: CSAFLDTVGSYTF. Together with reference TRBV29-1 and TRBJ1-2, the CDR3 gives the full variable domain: SAVISQKPSRDICQRGTSLTIQCQVDSQVTMMFWYRQQPGQSLTLIATANQGSEATYESGFVIDKFPISRPNLTFSTLTVSNMSPEDSSIYLCSAFLDTVGSYTFGSGTRLTVV.